Shown below are 29 T cell receptor beta chains from a single sample sequenced in a study of CD8+CD57+ T cells in acquired aplastic anemia. For CDR3 and TCR beta VDJ profiling, genomic DNA was the template used. TCRdb re-derived calls from the reads in MiXCR, one entry per CDR3 protein. There are 400,000 to 450,000 distinct CDR3 sequences in the sample; about two thirds occur only once, and 3.5% to 4.5% lies in the top ten. Sequencing was performed on sorted CD4+, CD8+, or CD8+CD57+ T cells (not recorded which) from PBMCs. These receptors originate from a human donor in good health, serving as a control.

Regarding this clonotype: Lacking the conserved final phenylalanine or tryptophan, this CDR3 likely reflects a read error. The chain uses TRBV29-1 and TRBJ2-1; perhaps D is TRBD1 or TRBD2 (5 bases each). CDR3 length: 10 residues. Per the germline V gene, CDR1 is SQVTM and CDR2 is ANQGSEA. Trimming pared 1 base from V and 10 bases from J, leaving 5 bases between. The CDR3 DNA sequence: TGCAGCGTTGAAGGGGGGGAGCAGTTCGTG. The encoded protein is CSVEGGEQFV.

There are a few counts of this clonotype. This chain joins TRBV6-5 and TRBJ1-2; D gene uncertain. The germline CDR1 and CDR2 sequences are MNHEY and SVGAGI. The V end was cut by 4 bases, the J end by 6 bases, with 9 bases between. The CDR3 runs to 12 residues. CDR3 loop: CASSSNAHGYTF. Written as DNA, the CDR3 is TGTGCCAGCAGTTCTAACGCTCATGGCTACACCTTC.

Points on this clonotype: This likely comes from a read error, as the CDR3 has no conserved phenylalanine or tryptophan at its end. The DNA is omitted, as the CDR3 cannot be located on it reliably, and the CDR3 follows TCRdb's listing. Here the CDR3 reads CSAKGTTNT. This chain links TRBV20-1 with TRBJ1-3; the D call of TRBD1 is as the table states it, not checked on the DNA. Germline V CDR1 and CDR2: DFQATT, SNEGSKA (reference sequence). With termini counted, the CDR3 has 9 amino acids.

The rearrangement uses TRBV19 and TRBJ2-2; 8 bases align to TRBD1. The germline CDR1 and CDR2 sequences are LNHDA and SQIVND (reference sequence). The CDR3 totals 14 residues. V dropped 3 bases and J dropped 4; count of bases not matched to a gene: 1. CDR3 protein: CASSMGTGTGELFF. CDR3 DNA sequence: TGTGCCAGTAGTATGGGGACAGGCACCGGGGAGCTGTTTTTT.

The CDR3 nucleotides read TGTGCCAGCAGCCCGGGGCCCCAGGGAGAGCTGTTTTTT. Its protein is CASSPGPQGELFF. The chain carries TRBV2 and TRBJ2-2; D is possibly TRBD1 or TRBD2 (5 bases each). This CDR3 is 13 amino acids long. V was pared by 6 bases and J by 11 bases, with 16 bases between. Germline V gene sequence: CDR1 SNHLY, CDR2 FYNNEI. The full variable domain, its missing parts supplied by reference TRBV2 and TRBJ2-2, is EPEVTQTPSHQVTQMGQEVILRCVPISNHLYFYWYRQILGQKVEFLVSFYNNEISEKSEIFDDQFSVERPDGSNFTLKIRSTKLEDSAMYFCASSPGPQGELFFGEGSRLTVL.

This clonotype was recorded once. Its ends do not fully match the called genes, so a read error is possible. The rearrangement joins TRBV9 to TRBJ2-1; D is perhaps TRBD2 (7 bases). There are 15 residues in the CDR3. The germline V gene encodes CDR1 SGDLS and CDR2 YYNGEE. The DNA of the CDR3 is TGCGCCAGCAGCTTGGGTGCGGGGGCAAACAATGATCAGTTCTTC. It yields the protein CASSLGAGANNDQFF.

The chain carries TRBV12-3 or TRBV12-4 and TRBJ2-1; 8 nucleotides agree with TRBD2. Losses at the gene ends were 3 bases for V and 4 bases for J; bases not matched to a gene: 5. CDR3 length: 15 amino acids. The chain's CDR3 is CASSLSGGEYNEQFF. CDR3 DNA: TGTGCCAGCAGTTTGAGCGGGGGCGAGTACAATGAGCAGTTCTTC.

About this clonotype: A much larger clone is a single base away; this may be a read error. This rearrangement joins TRBV10-3 to TRBJ2-2; D remains ambiguous. Near its end, the DNA agrees better with TRBJ1-5, so the J call may be wrong. CDR1 and CDR2 (germline): ENHRY, SYGVKD. CDR3 length equals 17 residues. For the CDR3, the DNA is TGTGCCAGCGGTTACTCGAGGCCGGGGAATAGCAATCAGCCCCAGCATTTT. Translation gives CASGYSRPGNSNQPQHF.

This clonotype occurred many times. The chain has TRBV5-6 and TRBJ1-1; TRBD1 aligns across 7 bases. This CDR3 has 15 amino acids. The J segment lost 0 bases and the V segment lost 4 bases, leaving 6 bases of the junction unmatched. Per the germline V gene, CDR1 is SGHDT and CDR2 is YYEEEE. In DNA, the CDR3 is TGTGCCAGCAGCCCACGGACAGGAGTGAACACTGAAGCTTTCTTT. This translates into CASSPRTGVNTEAFF.

This chain links TRBV7-2 with TRBJ2-2, with TRBD1 matching over 7 bases. Looked up from germline, CDR1 is SGHTA and CDR2 is FQGNSA. The CDR3 runs 14 residues. V dropped 5 bases and J dropped 7; count of bases not matched to a gene: 7. The CDR3 here is CASSQQGNIGELFF. The CDR3 DNA sequence: TGTGCCAGCAGCCAACAGGGGAATATCGGGGAGCTGTTTTTT.

This clonotype was detected ten times or more. V usage is TRBV7-2 and J usage is TRBJ2-7, with D possibly being TRBD1 (6 bases). The germline CDR1 and CDR2 sequences are SGHTA and FQGNSA. There are 15 residues in the CDR3. The V end lost 4 bases, the J end lost 1 base, and 14 bases lay between the germline ends. CDR3 in DNA: TGTGCCAGCAGCTCCCCATGGGGGCCTTCCTACGAGCAGTACTTC. Amino acid sequence: CASSSPWGPSYEQYF.

The chain links TRBV6-6 to TRBJ2-2; 8 bases line up with TRBD1. V lost 7 bases to trimming and J lost 4 bases; unmatched junction nucleotides: 11. Per the germline V gene, CDR1 is MNHNY and CDR2 is SVGAGI (reference sequence). CDR3 size: 16 residues. The CDR3 spells CASTRDQGARTGELFF. Here the CDR3 DNA reads TGTGCCAGCACGAGAGATCAGGGGGCGCGCACCGGGGAGCTGTTTTTT.

CDR3 sequence reads: CASRSEGGTDTQYF. CDR3 coding DNA: TGTGCCAGCCGCTCCGAGGGGGGCACAGATACGCAGTATTTT. This sequence joins TRBV9 and TRBJ2-3; possibly TRBD1 for D (6 bases). CDR3 length: 14 residues. Germline V lookup: CDR1 SGDLS, CDR2 YYNGEE. V was shortened by 7 bases and J by 1 base, with 13 bases between the two germline ends.

The chain has TRBV19 and TRBJ1-6; D gene uncertain. The germline V gene encodes CDR1 LNHDA and CDR2 SQIVND (reference sequence). The CDR3 spans 13 residues. The ends were cut back, 6 bases at V and 9 bases at J, with 12 bases in the middle. The CDR3 DNA follows: TGTGCCAGTAGCACGGAACTCGGTTCACCCCTCCACTTT. Translating gives CASSTELGSPLHF.

This clonotype was recorded a few times. The germline gene is not matched at one end of the junction; a read error may be the cause. This rearrangement joins TRBV11-3 to TRBJ1-4; D might be TRBD1 (6 bases). The CDR3 extends over 14 amino acids. CDR1 and CDR2 from the germline V gene are SGHNT and YENEEA. The CDR3 here is CASSLGTGPGELLF. The DNA of the CDR3 is TGTGCCAGCAGCTTAGGCACAGGGCCCGGGGAGCTGCTTTTT. Full variable domain (outside the CDR3, taken from reference TRBV11-3 and TRBJ1-4): EAGVVQSPRYKIIEKKQPVAFWCNPISGHNTLYWYLQNLGQGPELLIRYENEEAVDDSQLPKDRFSAERLKGVDSTLKIQPAELGDSAVYLCASSLGTGPGELLFGSGTQLSVL.

Comment on this clonotype: This CDR3 fails to terminate in the conserved phenylalanine or tryptophan, so it likely reflects a read error. The limits of the CDR3 on the DNA are not certain, so only TCRdb's listed CDR3 is given. This chain connects TRBV15 to TRBJ2-5; the table's D gene call, TRBD1, was not cross checked with the DNA. The CDR3 is made up of 15 amino acids, end residues included. Germline V gene lookup returns CDR1 LNHNV and CDR2 YYDKDF (reference sequence). CDR3 in amino acids: CATSRDSSGVSNLGL.

V and J are TRBV2 and TRBJ1-4, with D perhaps matching TRBD1 (6 bases). The CDR3 has 14 residues. V was cut by 7 bases and J by 0 bases, with 9 bases left in between. Germline V CDR1 and CDR2: SNHLY, FYNNEI. Here the CDR3 DNA reads TGTGCCAGCAAGGGACAAACAACTAATGAAAAACTGTTTTTT. Its translation is CASKGQTTNEKLFF. The variable domain in full, with the rest retrieved from reference TRBV2 and TRBJ1-4, is EPEVTQTPSHQVTQMGQEVILRCVPISNHLYFYWYRQILGQKVEFLVSFYNNEISEKSEIFDDQFSVERPDGSNFTLKIRSTKLEDSAMYFCASKGQTTNEKLFFGSGTQLSVL.

This chain uses TRBV12-5 with TRBJ1-2; 7 positions agree with TRBD1. The CDR3 runs to 14 residues. CDR1 and CDR2 (germline): LGHNT, FRNRAP. With 6 bases clipped from V and 6 bases from J, the junction kept 10 bases outside the gene matches. The DNA for the CDR3 is TGTGCTAGTGGAGCCGGGACAGACCTCGATGGCTACACCTTC. This sequence encodes CASGAGTDLDGYTF.

This clonotype was recorded once. The chain combines TRBV20-1 with TRBJ2-3, with D possibly matching TRBD1 (6 bases). The CDR3 has 14 residues. Germline lookup yields CDR1 DFQATT and CDR2 SNEGSKA (reference sequence). V was clipped by 3 bases and J by 3 bases, with 13 bases between them. Here the CDR3 reads CSARLRGLTDTQYF. CDR3 DNA: TGCAGTGCTAGGTTAAGGGGGTTAACAGATACGCAGTATTTT.

The chain couples TRBV20-1 to TRBJ2-3; the D call may be TRBD1 or TRBD2 (5 bases each). Germline V CDR1 and CDR2: DFQATT, SNEGSKA (reference sequence). V gave up 2 bases and J gave up 2 bases, with 14 bases separating them. CDR3 length: 15 amino acids. The CDR3 region has the DNA TGCAGTGCTAGAATGGGGAGAGGGGACACAGATACGCAGTATTTT. It codes for CSARMGRGDTDTQYF.

The V and J genes are TRBV7-2 and TRBJ2-5; D gene unclear. The CDR3 has 15 amino acids. Germline CDR1 is SGHTA and CDR2 is FQGNSA. V lost 1 base and J lost 7, with 16 bases in between. CDR3 sequence: CASSLVSETRGTQYF. CDR3 coding DNA: TGTGCCAGCAGCTTAGTCTCAGAGACGAGAGGGACCCAGTACTTC.

This rearrangement joins TRBV25-1 to TRBJ2-2; 9 bases match TRBD2. The germline gives CDR1 MGHDK, CDR2 SYGVNS. Germline trimming cut 7 bases from V and 5 bases from J; bases unmatched to any gene: 2. The CDR3 contains 13 residues. The CDR3 region has the DNA TGTGCCAGCAACGGACTAGCGACCGGGGAGCTGTTTTTT. This encodes CASNGLATGELFF.

For this clonotype: Relative to the germline gene, one junction end is altered; a read error may explain this. This chain uses TRBV5-1 with TRBJ2-3, with no clear D. The CDR3 has 15 amino acids. The V gene's germline CDR1 is SGHRS and CDR2 YFSETQ. CDR3 protein: CASSLLATHTDTQYF. The CDR3 DNA is TGTGCCAGCAGCTTACTGGCGACACACACAGATACGCAGTATTTT. The full variable domain, in which reference TRBV5-1 and TRBJ2-3 provide the parts outside the CDR3, is KAGVTQTPRYLIKTRGQQVTLSCSPISGHRSVSWYQQTPGQGLQFLFEYFSETQRNKGNFPGRFSGRQFSNSRSEMNVSTLELGDSALYLCASSLLATHTDTQYFGPGTRLTVL.

This clonotype was seen a single time. Its ends do not fully match the called genes, so a read error is possible. V usage is TRBV11-2 and J usage is TRBJ1-2; D is undetermined. Germline assignment: CDR1 SGHAT and CDR2 FQNNGV. The CDR3 covers 14 residues. The CDR3 DNA reads TGTGCCAGCAGCCAGATTGGAACCGCACACGGCTACACTTTC. Amino acid sequence: CASSQIGTAHGYTF.

The chain combines TRBV7-2 with TRBJ1-2; D is ambiguous. Germline assignment: CDR1 SGHTA and CDR2 FQGNSA. Trimming shortened V by 5 bases and J by 0 bases, and 13 bases separated the two germline ends. This CDR3 contains 15 residues. The CDR3 DNA reads TGTGCCAGCAGCGTATCGGCAGTTCCTAACTATGGCTACACCTTC. Translated, it gives CASSVSAVPNYGYTF.

This chain uses TRBV7-3 with TRBJ1-2; D gene uncertain. The V and J ends lost 5 bases and 13 bases respectively, with 26 bases between them. Germline V CDR1 and CDR2: SGHTA, FQGTGA. The CDR3 covers 15 residues. CDR3 loop: CASSPNPTDTQYFTF. DNA for the CDR3: TGTGCCAGCAGCCCCAACCCAACAGATACGCAGTATTTCACCTTC.

V is TRBV20-1 and J is TRBJ1-6; D is uncertain. There are 14 residues in the CDR3. Germline values: CDR1 DFQATT, CDR2 SNEGSKA (reference sequence). The V and J ends lost 3 bases and 9 bases respectively, with 15 bases between them. The CDR3 here is CSASDYSQGSPLHF. Here the CDR3 DNA reads TGCAGTGCTAGCGACTACTCACAAGGTTCACCCCTCCACTTT.

This chain joins TRBV5-1 and TRBJ1-2; D unclear. CDR3 length equals 14 residues. The germline V gene encodes CDR1 SGHRS and CDR2 YFSETQ. The germline V and J ends were trimmed by 6 bases and 6 bases, with 18 bases remaining between them. The CDR3 DNA reads as TGCGCCAGCACAGCTACCGGGTGGAGGGATGGCTACACCTTC. Translated, it gives CASTATGWRDGYTF.

A note on this clonotype: This is likely a read error, given that the CDR3 carries no conserved phenylalanine or tryptophan at its end. This CDR3 is CASSLACLSTQYL. CDR3 in DNA: TGTGCCAGCAGCTTAGCCTGTCTCAGCACGCAGTACTTG. The chain employs TRBV7-8 and TRBJ2-7, with D unresolved. This CDR3 has 13 residues. V lost 0 bases and J 9 bases, leaving 12 bases between the germline ends. Germline CDR1 reads SGHVS; CDR2 reads FQNEAQ.